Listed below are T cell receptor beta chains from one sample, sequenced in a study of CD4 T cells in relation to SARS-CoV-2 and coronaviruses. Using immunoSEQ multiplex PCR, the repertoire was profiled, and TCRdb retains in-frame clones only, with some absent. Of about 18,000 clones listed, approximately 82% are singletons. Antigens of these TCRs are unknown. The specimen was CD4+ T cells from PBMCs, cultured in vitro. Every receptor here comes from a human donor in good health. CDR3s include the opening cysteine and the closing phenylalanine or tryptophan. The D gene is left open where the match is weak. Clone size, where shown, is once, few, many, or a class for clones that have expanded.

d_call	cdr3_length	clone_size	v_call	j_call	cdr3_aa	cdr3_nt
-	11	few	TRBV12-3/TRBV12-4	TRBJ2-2	CASSSTGELFF	TGTGCCAGCAGTTCTACCGGGGAGCTGTTTTTT
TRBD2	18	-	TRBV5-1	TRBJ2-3	CASSLEATSGGAIDTQYF	TGCGCCAGCAGCTTGGAGGCGACTAGCGGGGGGGCGATAGATACGCAGTATTTT
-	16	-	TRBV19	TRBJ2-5	CASSTPRSQKQETQYF	TGTGCCAGTAGTACCCCCAGGAGCCAGAAACAAGAGACCCAGTACTTC
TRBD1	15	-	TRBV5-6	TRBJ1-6	CASSSHQGANSPLHF	TGTGCCAGCAGCTCTCACCAGGGGGCCAATTCACCCCTCCACTTT
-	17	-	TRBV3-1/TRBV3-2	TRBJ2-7	CASSQESETKTCYEQYF	TGTGCCAGCAGCCAAGAGAGCGAGACTAAGACCTGCTACGAGCAGTACTTC
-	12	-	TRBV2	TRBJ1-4	CASRAFGEKLFF	TGTGCCAGCAGGGCTTTCGGGGAAAAACTGTTTTTT
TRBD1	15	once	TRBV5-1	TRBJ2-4	CASSPGTGVFDIQYF	TGCGCCAGCAGCCCCGGGACAGGGGTTTTTGACATTCAGTACTTC
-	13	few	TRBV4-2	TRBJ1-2	CASSPRENYGYTF	TGTGCCAGCAGCCCGAGGGAGAACTATGGCTACACCTTC
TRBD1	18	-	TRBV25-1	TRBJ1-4	CASSEPPGQGLLDEKLFF	TGTGCCAGCAGTGAGCCACCGGGACAGGGGCTTTTGGATGAAAAACTGTTTTTT
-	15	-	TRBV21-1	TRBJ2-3	CASRPSVGGTDTQYF	TGTGCCAGCCGCCCCTCGGTAGGGGGCACAGATACGCAGTATTTT
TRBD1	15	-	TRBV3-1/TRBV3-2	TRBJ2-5	CASSQADRAWETQYF	TGTGCCAGCAGCCAAGCGGACAGGGCATGGGAGACCCAGTACTTC
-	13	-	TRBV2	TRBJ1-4	CATGLRQGEKLFF	TGTGCCACCGGGCTGAGGCAGGGGGAAAAACTGTTTTTT
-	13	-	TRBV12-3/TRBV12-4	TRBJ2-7	CASSPQSSYEQYF	TGTGCCAGCAGTCCCCAGAGCTCCTACGAGCAGTACTTC
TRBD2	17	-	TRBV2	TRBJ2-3	CASSGTSGPGVTDTQYF	TGTGCCAGCAGTGGGACTAGCGGCCCCGGGGTGACAGATACGCAGTATTTT
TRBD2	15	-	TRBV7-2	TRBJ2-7	CASSLYLAGGREQYF	TGTGCCAGCAGCTTATACCTAGCGGGGGGGCGAGAGCAGTACTTC
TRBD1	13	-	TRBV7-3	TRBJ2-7	CASSPGQDYEQYF	TGTGCCAGCAGTCCCGGACAGGACTACGAGCAGTACTTC
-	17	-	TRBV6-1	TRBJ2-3	CASSDTLFGGRRDTQYF	TGTGCCAGCAGTGATACATTATTCGGGGGGCGCCGGGATACGCAGTATTTT
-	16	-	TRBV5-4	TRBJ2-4	CASSLQAGLAKNIQYF	TGTGCCAGCAGCTTACAAGCGGGCTTAGCCAAAAACATTCAGTACTTC
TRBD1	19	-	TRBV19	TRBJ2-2	CASSIGTGTLLRDTGELFF	TGTGCCAGTAGTATAGGGACAGGGACCCTCCTGAGGGACACCGGGGAGCTGTTTTTT
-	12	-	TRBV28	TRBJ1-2	CASSLSGYGYTF	TGTGCCAGCAGTTTATCAGGGTACGGCTACACCTTC
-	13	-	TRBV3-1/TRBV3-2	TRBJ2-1	CASSQLTNNEQFF	TGTGCCAGCAGCCAGCTAACCAACAATGAGCAGTTCTTC
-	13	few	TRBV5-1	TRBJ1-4	CASSSPTNEKLFF	TGCGCCAGCAGTAGCCCAACTAATGAAAAACTGTTTTTT
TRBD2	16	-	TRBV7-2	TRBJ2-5	CASSLGAGAGGETQYF	TGTGCCAGCAGCTTGGGAGCGGGAGCAGGTGGGGAGACCCAGTACTTC
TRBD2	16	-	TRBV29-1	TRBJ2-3	CSANGDFAGVTDTQYF	TGCAGCGCTAACGGCGATTTCGCGGGAGTAACAGATACGCAGTATTTT
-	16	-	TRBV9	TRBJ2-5	CASSVYPREGWETQYF	TGTGCCAGCAGCGTATACCCGAGGGAAGGGTGGGAGACCCAGTACTTC
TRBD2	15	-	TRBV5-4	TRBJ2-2	CASSLSGGYTGELFF	TGTGCCAGCAGCCTAAGCGGGGGATACACCGGGGAGCTGTTTTTT
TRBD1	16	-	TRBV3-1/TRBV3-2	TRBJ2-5	CASSQGTGTYQETQYF	TGTGCCAGCAGCCAAGGGACAGGGACGTACCAAGAGACCCAGTACTTC
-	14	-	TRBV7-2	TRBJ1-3	CASSLEGSGNTIYF	TGTGCCAGCAGCTTAGAGGGTTCTGGAAACACCATATATTTT
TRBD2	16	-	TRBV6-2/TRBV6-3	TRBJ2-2	CASSYHESQREGELFF	TGTGCCAGCAGTTACCACGAGTCGCAGCGGGAGGGGGAGCTGTTTTTT
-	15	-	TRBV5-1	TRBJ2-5	CASSLVGQKQETQYF	TGCGCCAGCAGCTTGGTCGGCCAGAAACAAGAGACCCAGTACTTC
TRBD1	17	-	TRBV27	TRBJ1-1	CASSLRASGTGRYEAFF	TGTGCCAGCAGCCTTAGGGCCTCCGGGACAGGGCGTTATGAAGCTTTCTTT
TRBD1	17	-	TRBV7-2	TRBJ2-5	CASSFQVTGGSQETQYF	TGTGCCAGCAGCTTCCAGGTGACAGGGGGCTCCCAAGAGACCCAGTACTTC
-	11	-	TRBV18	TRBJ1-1	CASSLSLEAFF	TGTGCCAGCTCGCTCAGCCTAGAAGCTTTCTTT
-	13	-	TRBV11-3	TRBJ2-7	CASSLLDGKEQYF	TGTGCCAGCAGCTTACTAGACGGGAAAGAGCAGTACTTC
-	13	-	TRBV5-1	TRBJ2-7	CASSPSNSYEQYF	TGCGCCAGCAGCCCGTCTAACAGCTACGAGCAGTACTTC
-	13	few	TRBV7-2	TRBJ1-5	CASSLEQGSPQHF	TGTGCCAGCAGCTTAGAACAGGGTTCGCCCCAGCATTTT
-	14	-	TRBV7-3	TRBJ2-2	CASSLLQGGGELFF	TGTGCCAGCAGCTTATTACAGGGAGGCGGGGAGCTGTTTTTT
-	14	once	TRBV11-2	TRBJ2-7	CASSLSRASYEQYF	TGTGCCAGCAGCTTAAGTAGGGCATCCTACGAGCAGTACTTC
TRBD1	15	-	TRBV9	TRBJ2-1	CASSVRTGAENEQFF	TGTGCCAGCAGCGTCCGGACAGGGGCCGAAAATGAGCAGTTCTTC
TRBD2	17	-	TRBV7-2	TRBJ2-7	CASSPRGLAGGLYEQYF	TGTGCCAGCAGCCCTAGGGGACTAGCGGGAGGGCTTTACGAGCAGTACTTC
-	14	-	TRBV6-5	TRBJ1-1	CASSPNRVNTEAFF	TGTGCCAGCAGCCCCAATCGGGTGAACACTGAAGCTTTCTTT
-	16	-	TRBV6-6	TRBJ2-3	CASSYRGARETDTQYF	TGTGCCAGCAGTTACCGTGGGGCACGGGAGACAGATACGCAGTATTTT
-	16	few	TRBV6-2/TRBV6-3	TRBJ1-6	CASSYPPRGAGSPLHF	TGTGCCAGCAGTTACCCGCCCCGGGGCGCGGGGTCACCCCTCCACTTT
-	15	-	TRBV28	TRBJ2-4	CASSLQELAKNIQYF	TGTGCCAGCAGTTTGCAGGAATTAGCCAAAAACATTCAGTACTTC
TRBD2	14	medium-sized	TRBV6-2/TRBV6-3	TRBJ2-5	CASSYRGGMETQYF	TGTGCCAGCAGTTATCGGGGGGGGATGGAGACCCAGTACTTC
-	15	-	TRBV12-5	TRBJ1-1	CASGLGRLFVTEAFF	TGTGCTAGTGGTTTGGGGAGACTATTCGTCACTGAAGCTTTCTTT
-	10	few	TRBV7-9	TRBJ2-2	CAAFTGELFF	TGTGCCGCCTTTACCGGGGAGCTGTTTTTT
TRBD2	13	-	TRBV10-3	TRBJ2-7	CAASGTSGGEQYF	TGTGCCGCTTCAGGGACTAGTGGTGGAGAGCAGTACTTC
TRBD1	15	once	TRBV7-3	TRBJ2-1	CASSLNTGQYNEQFF	TGTGCCAGCAGCTTAAATACGGGACAGTACAATGAGCAGTTCTTC
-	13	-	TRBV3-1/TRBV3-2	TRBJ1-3	CASSQGLGNTIYF	TGTGCCAGCAGCCAGGGACTTGGAAACACCATATATTTT
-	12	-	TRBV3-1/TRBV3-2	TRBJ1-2	CASSDPPYGYTF	TGTGCCAGCAGCGATCCGCCCTATGGCTACACCTTC
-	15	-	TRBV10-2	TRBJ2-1	CASSEWGSSYNEQFF	TGCGCCAGCAGTGAGTGGGGGAGCTCCTACAATGAGCAGTTCTTC
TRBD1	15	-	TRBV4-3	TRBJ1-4	CASSQNPGQGEKLFF	TGCGCCAGCAGTCAGAATCCGGGACAGGGTGAAAAACTGTTTTTT
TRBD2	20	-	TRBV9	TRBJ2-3	CASSVGWGGSYLPSTDTQYF	TGTGCCAGCAGCGTAGGTTGGGGGGGGTCCTACTTACCAAGCACAGATACGCAGTATTTT
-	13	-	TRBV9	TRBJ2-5	CASSVDQRETQYF	TGTGCCAGCAGCGTAGACCAGCGGGAGACCCAGTACTTC
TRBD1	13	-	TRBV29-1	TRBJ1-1	CSVIGGQRGGAFF	TGCAGCGTTATCGGGGGACAGAGGGGAGGGGCTTTCTTT
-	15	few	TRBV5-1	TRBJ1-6	CASSLVRANNSPLHF	TGCGCCAGCAGCTTGGTCAGGGCCAATAATTCACCCCTCCACTTT
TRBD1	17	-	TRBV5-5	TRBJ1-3	CASSPSRGGQPGNTIYF	TGTGCCAGCAGCCCTTCCCGGGGGGGACAGCCTGGAAACACCATATATTTT
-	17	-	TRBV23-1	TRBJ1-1	CASSQDQLGSSLTEAFF	TGCGCCAGCAGTCAAGACCAACTCGGGTCTTCCCTAACTGAAGCTTTCTTT